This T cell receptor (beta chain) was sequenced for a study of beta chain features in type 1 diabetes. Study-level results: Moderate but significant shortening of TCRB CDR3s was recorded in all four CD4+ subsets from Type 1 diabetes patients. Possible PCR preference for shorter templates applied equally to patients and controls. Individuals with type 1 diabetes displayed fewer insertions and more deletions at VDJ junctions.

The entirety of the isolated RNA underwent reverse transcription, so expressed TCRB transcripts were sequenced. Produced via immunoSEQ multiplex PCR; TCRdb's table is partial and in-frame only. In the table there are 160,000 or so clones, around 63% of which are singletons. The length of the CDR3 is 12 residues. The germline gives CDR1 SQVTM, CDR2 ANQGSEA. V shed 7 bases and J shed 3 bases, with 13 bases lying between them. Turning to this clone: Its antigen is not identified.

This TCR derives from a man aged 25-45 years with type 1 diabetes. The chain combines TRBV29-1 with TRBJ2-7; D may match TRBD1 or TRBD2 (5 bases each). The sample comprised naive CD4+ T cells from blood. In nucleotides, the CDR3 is TGCAGCGCCTGGGACGTTGGCTACGAGCAGTACTTC. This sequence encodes CSAWDVGYEQYF.